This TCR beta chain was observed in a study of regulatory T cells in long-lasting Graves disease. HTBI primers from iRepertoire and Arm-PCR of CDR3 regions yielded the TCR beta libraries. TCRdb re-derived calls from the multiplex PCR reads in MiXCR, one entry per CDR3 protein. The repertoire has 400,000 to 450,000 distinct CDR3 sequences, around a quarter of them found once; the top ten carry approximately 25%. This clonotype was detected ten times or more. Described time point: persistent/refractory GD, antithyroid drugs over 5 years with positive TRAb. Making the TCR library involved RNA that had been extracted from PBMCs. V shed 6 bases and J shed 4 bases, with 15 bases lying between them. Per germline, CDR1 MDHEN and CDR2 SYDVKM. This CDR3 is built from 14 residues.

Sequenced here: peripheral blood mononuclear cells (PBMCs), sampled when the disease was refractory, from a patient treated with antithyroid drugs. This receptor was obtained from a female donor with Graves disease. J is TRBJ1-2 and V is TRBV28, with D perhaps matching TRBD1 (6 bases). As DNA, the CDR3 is TGTGCCAGCAGGCACAGGGTCCAAGTCTATGGCTACACCTTC. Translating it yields CASRHRVQVYGYTF.